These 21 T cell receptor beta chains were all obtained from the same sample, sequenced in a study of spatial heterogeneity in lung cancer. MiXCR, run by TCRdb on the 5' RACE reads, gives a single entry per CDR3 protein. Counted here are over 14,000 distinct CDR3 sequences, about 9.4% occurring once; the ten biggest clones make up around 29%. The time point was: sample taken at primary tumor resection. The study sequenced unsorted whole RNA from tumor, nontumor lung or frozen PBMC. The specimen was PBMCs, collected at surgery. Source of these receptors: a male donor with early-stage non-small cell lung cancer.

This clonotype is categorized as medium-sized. In nucleotides, the CDR3 is TGTGCCAGCAGCTTAGGCACCCAGCCCCAGCATTTT. Translation gives CASSLGTQPQHF. The chain recombines TRBV7-9 with TRBJ1-5, with D unclear. The CDR3 is made up of 12 amino acids. Germline loops: CDR1 SEHNR, CDR2 FQNEAQ (reference sequence). V lost 1 base to trimming and J lost 7 bases, with 5 bases between them.

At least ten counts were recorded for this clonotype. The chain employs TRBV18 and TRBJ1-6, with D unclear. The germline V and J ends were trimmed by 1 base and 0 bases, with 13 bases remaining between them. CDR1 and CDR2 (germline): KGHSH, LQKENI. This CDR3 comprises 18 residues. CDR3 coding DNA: TGTGCCAGCTCACCACAAGCTCGGCAGAGCTCCTATAATTCACCCCTCCACTTT. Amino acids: CASSPQARQSSYNSPLHF.

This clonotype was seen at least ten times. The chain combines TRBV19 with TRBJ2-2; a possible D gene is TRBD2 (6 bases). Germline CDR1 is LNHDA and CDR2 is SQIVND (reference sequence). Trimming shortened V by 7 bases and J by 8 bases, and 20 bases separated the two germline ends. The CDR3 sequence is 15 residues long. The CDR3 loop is CASTQIRGITGELFF. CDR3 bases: TGTGCCAGTACCCAAATCCGGGGGATTACAGGGGAGCTGTTTTTT.

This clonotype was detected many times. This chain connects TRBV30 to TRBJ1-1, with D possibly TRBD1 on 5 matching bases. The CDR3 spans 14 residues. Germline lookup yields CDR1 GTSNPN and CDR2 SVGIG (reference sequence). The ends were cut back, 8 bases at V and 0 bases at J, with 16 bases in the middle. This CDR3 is CALKGTHMNTEAFF. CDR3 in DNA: TGTGCCCTGAAGGGGACCCATATGAACACTGAAGCTTTCTTT.

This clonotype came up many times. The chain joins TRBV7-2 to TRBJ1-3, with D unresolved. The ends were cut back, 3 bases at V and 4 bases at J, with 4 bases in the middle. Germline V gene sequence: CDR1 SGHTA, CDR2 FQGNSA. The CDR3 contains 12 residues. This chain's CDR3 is CASSLSGNTIYF. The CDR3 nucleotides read TGTGCCAGCAGCTTGAGCGGAAACACCATATATTTT.

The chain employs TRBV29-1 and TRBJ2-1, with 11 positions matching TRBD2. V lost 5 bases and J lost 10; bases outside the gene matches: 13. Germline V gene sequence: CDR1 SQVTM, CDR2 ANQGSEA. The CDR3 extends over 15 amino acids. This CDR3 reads CSVLYSGRAGEEQFF. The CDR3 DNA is TGCAGCGTTTTATATAGCGGGAGGGCCGGAGAGGAGCAGTTCTTC.

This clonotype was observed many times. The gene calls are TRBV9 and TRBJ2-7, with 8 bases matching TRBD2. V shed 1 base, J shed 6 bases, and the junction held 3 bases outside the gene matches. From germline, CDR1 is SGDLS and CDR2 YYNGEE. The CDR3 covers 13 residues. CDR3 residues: CASSVRLAGEQYF. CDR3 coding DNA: TGTGCCAGCAGCGTAAGGCTAGCGGGCGAGCAGTACTTC.

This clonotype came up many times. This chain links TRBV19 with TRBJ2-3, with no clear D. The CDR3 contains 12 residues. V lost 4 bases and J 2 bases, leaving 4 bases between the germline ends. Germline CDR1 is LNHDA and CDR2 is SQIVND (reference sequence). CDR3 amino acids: CASSTNTDTQYF. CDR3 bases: TGTGCCAGTAGTACGAACACAGATACGCAGTATTTT.

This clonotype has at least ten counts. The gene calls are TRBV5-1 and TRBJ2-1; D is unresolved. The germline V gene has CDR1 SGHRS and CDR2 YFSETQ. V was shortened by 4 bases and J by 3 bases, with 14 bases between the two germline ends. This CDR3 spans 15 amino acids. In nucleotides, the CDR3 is TGCGCCAGCAGCCCCCGGCCCCACAACTACAATGAGCAGTTCTTC. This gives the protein CASSPRPHNYNEQFF.

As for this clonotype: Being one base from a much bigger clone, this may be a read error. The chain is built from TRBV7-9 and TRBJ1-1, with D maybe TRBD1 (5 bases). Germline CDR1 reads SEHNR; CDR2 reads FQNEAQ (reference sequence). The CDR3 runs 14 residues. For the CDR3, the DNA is TGTACCAGCAGCTTAGTCGGGACGAACACTGAAGCTTTCTTT. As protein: CTSSLVGTNTEAFF.

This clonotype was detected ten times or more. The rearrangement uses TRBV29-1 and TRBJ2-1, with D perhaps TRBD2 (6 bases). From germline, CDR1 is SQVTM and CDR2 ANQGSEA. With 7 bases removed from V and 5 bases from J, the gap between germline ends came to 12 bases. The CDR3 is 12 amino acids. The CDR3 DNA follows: TGCAGCGGTGGGACTCCGAACAATGAGCAGTTCTTC. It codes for CSGGTPNNEQFF.

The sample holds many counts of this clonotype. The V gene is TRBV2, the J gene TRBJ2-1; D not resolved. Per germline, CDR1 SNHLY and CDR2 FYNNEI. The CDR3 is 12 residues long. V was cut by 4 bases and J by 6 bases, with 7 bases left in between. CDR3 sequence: CASSVQVNEQFF. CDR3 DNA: TGTGCCAGCAGTGTCCAGGTCAATGAGCAGTTCTTC.

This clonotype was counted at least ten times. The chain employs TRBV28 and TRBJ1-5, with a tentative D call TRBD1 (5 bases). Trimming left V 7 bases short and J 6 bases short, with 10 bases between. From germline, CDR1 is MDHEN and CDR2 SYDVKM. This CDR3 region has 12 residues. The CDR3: CASTQGIQPQHF. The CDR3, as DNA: TGTGCCAGCACCCAGGGAATTCAGCCCCAGCATTTT.

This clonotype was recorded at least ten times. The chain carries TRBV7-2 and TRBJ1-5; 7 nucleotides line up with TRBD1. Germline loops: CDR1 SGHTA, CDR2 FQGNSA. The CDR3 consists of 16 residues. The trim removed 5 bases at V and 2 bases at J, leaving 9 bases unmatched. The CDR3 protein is CASSPVVGQGNQPQHF. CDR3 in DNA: TGTGCCAGCAGCCCAGTCGTCGGACAGGGCAATCAGCCCCAGCATTTT.

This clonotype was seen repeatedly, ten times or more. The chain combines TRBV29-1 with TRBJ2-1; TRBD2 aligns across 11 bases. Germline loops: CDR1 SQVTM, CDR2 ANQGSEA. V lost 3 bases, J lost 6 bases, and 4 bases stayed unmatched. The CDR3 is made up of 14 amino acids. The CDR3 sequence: CSVEASGRRNEQFF. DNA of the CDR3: TGCAGCGTTGAGGCTAGCGGGAGGCGCAATGAGCAGTTCTTC.

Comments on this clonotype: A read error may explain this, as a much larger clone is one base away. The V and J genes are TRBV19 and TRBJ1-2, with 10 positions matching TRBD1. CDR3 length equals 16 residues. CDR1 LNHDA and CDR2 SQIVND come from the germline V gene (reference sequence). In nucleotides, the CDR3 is TGTGCCAGTAGCCCATTTGCCGGGACAGGGGAATATGGCTACGCCTTC. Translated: CASSPFAGTGEYGYAF.

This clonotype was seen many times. This CDR3 is CASSLDLRQGYEQYF. As DNA, the CDR3 is TGCGCCAGCAGCTTGGATCTTCGGCAGGGCTACGAGCAGTACTTC. The rearrangement uses TRBV5-1 and TRBJ2-7, with D possibly being TRBD1 (5 bases). The V end lost 0 bases, the J end lost 3 bases, and 13 bases lay between the germline ends. The CDR3 sequence is 15 residues long. The germline CDR1 and CDR2 sequences are SGHRS and YFSETQ.

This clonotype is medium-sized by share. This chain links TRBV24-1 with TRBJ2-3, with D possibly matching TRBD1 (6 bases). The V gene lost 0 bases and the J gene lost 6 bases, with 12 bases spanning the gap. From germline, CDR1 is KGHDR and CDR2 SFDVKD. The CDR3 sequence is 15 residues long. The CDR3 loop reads CATSDLEGQTDTQYF. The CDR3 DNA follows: TGTGCCACCAGTGATTTGGAAGGACAGACCGATACGCAGTATTTT.

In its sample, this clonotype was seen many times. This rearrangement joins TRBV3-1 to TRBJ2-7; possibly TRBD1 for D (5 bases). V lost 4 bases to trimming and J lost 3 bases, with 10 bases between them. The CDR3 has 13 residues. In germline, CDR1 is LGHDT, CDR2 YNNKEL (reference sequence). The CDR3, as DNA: TGTGCCAGCAGCCGCCTTCAGGGCTACGAGCAGTACTTC. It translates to CASSRLQGYEQYF.

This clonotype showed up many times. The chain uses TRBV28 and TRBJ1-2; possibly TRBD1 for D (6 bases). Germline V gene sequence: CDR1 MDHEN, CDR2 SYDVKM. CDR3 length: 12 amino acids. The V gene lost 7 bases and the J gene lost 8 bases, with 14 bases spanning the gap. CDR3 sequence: CASTLTGSGYTF. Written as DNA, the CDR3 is TGTGCCAGCACCTTAACAGGGAGCGGCTACACCTTC.

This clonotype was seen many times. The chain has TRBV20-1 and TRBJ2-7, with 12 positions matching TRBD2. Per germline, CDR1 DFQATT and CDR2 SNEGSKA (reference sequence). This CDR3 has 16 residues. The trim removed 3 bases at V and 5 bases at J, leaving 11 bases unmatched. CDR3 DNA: TGCAGTGCTAGTGTTCCTAGCGGGAGGGTATGGCACGAGCAGTACTTC. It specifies CSASVPSGRVWHEQYF.